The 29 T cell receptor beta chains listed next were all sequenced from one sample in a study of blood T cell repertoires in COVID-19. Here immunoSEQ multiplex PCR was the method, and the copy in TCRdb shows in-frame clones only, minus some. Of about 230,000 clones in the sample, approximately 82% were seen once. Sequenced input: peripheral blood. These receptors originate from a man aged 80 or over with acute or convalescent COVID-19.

The CDR3 DNA reads as TGTGCCAGTAGTAGGCAGGGGGCGTGGGAGACCCAGTACTTC. This sequence encodes CASSRQGAWETQYF. The chain has TRBV19 and TRBJ2-5; the match to TRBD1 covers 8 bases. Germline CDR1 reads LNHDA; CDR2 reads SQIVND (reference sequence). The CDR3 sequence is 14 residues long. Losses at the gene ends were 4 bases for V and 5 bases for J; bases not matched to a gene: 6. Drawing the rest from reference TRBV19 and TRBJ2-5, the complete variable domain is DGGITQSPKYLFRKEGQNVTLSCEQNLNHDAMYWYRQDPGQGLRLIYYSQIVNDFQKGDIAEGYSVSREKKESFPLTVTSAQKNPTAFYLCASSRQGAWETQYFGPGTRLLVL.

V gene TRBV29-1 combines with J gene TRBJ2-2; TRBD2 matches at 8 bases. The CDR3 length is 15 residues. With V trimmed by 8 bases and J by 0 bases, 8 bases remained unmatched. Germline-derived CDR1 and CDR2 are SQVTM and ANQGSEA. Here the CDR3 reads CSTSGGAANTGELFF. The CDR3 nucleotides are TGCAGCACTTCCGGGGGGGCGGCGAACACCGGGGAGCTGTTTTTT.

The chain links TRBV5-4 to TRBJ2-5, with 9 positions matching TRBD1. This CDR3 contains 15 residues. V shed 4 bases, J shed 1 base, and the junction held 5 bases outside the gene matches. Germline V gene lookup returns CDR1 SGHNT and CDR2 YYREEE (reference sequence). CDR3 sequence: CASSPDRGRQETQYF. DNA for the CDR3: TGTGCCAGCAGCCCGGACAGGGGCCGCCAAGAGACCCAGTACTTC.

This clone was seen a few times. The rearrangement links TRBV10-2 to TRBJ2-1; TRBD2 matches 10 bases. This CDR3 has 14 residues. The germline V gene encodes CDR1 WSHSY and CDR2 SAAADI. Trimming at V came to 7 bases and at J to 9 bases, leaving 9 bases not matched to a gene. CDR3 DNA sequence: TGCGCCAGCACAACTAGCGGGATATTTACTGAGCAGTTCTTC. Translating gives CASTTSGIFTEQFF.

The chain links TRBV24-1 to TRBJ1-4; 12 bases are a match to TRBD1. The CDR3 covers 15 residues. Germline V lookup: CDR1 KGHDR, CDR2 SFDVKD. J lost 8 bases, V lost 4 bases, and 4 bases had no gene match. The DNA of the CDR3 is TGTGCCACCAGTGACTCCGGGACAGGGGGCGAAAAACTGTTTTTT. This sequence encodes CATSDSGTGGEKLFF.

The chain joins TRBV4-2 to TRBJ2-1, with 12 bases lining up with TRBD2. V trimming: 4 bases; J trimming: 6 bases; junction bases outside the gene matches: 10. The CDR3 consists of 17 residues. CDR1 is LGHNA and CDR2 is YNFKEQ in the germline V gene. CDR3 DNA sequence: TGTGCCAGCAGCCTCGGCTCTAGCGGGGGGGTAGGCAATGAGCAGTTCTTC. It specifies CASSLGSSGGVGNEQFF.

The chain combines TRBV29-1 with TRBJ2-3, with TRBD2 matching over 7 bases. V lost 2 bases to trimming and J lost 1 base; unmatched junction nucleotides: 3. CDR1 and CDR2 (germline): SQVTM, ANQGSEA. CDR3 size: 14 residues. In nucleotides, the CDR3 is TGCAGCGTTGAAAGGAGCGGGGGCACAGATACGCAGTATTTT. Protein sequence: CSVERSGGTDTQYF.

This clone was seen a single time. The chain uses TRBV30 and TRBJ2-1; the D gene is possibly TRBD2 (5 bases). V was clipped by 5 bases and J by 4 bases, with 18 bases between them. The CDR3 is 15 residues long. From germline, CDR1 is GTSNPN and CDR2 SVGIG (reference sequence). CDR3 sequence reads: CAWSKRRGSYNEQFF. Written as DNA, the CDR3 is TGTGCCTGGTCAAAACGCAGAGGGTCTTACAATGAGCAGTTCTTC.

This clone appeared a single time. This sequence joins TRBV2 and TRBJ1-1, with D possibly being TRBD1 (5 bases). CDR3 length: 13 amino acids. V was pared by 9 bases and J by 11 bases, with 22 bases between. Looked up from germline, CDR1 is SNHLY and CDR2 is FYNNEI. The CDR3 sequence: CARKDTGGARAFF. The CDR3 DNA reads TGTGCCAGAAAGGACACGGGAGGCGCGCGGGCTTTCTTT.

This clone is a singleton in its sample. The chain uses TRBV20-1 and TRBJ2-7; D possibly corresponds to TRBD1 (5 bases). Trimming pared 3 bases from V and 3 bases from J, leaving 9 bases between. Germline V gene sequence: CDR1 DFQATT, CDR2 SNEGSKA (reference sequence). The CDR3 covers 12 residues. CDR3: CSASGQGYEQYF. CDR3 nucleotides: TGCAGTGCTAGTGGCCAGGGCTACGAGCAGTACTTC.

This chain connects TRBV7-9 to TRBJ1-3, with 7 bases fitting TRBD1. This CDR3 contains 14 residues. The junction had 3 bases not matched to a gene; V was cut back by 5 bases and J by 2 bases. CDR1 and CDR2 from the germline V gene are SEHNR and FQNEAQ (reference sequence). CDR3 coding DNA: TGTGCCAGCAGCCCCGACAGGGCTGGAAACACCATATATTTT. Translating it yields CASSPDRAGNTIYF.

CDR3 amino acids: CSVKTGGNTIYF. DNA for the CDR3: TGCAGCGTGAAGACAGGGGGAAACACCATATATTTT. The rearrangement links TRBV29-1 to TRBJ1-3; 7 positions agree with TRBD1. This CDR3 contains 12 residues. V shed 6 bases and J 4 bases; nucleotides not matched to a gene: 3. Germline loops: CDR1 SQVTM, CDR2 ANQGSEA.

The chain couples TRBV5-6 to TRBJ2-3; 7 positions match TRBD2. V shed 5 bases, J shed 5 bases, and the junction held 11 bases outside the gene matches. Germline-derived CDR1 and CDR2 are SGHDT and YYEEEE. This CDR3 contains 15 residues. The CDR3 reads CASRATGGLRDTQYF. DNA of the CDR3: TGTGCCAGCAGGGCAACGGGAGGCCTCAGAGATACGCAGTATTTT.

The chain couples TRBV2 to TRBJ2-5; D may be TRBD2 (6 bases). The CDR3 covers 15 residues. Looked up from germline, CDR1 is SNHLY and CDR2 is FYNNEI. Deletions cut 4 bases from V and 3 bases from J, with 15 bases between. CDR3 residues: CASSGMGLIKETQYF. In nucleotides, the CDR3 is TGTGCCAGCAGTGGTATGGGACTGATTAAAGAGACCCAGTACTTC.

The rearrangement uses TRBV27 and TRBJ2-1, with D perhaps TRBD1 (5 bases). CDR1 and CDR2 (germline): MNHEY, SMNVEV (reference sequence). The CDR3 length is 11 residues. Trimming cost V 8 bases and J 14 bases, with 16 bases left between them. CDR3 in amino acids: CASGPWAGKFF. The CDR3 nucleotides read TGTGCCAGCGGCCCCTGGGCAGGGAAGTTCTTC.

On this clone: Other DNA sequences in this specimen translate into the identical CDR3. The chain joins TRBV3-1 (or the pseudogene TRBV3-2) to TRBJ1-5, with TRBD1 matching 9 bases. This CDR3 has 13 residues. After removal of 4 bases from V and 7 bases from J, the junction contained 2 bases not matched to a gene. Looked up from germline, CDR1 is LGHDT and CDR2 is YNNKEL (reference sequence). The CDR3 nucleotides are TGTGCCAGCAGCCGGGACAGGGACCAGCCCCAGCATTTT. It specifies CASSRDRDQPQHF.

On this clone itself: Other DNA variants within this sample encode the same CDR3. CDR3 coding DNA: TGTGCCAGTAGTACCGGACAGGGGAACTATGGCTACACCTTC. Protein: CASSTGQGNYGYTF. The chain couples TRBV19 to TRBJ1-2; 9 positions match TRBD1. With 4 bases clipped from V and 2 bases from J, the junction kept 2 bases outside the gene matches. Germline CDR1 LNHDA, CDR2 SQIVND (reference sequence). CDR3 length equals 14 residues.

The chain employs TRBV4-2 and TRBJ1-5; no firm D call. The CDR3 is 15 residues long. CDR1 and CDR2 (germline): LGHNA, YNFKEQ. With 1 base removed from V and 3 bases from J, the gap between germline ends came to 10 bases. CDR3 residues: CASSQARGDNQPQHF. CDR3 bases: TGTGCCAGCAGCCAAGCCAGAGGTGACAATCAGCCCCAGCATTTT.

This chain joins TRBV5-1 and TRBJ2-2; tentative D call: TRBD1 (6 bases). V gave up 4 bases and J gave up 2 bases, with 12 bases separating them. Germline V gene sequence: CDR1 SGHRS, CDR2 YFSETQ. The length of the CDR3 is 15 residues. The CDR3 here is CASSRGGGNTGELFF. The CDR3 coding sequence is TGCGCCAGCAGCCGAGGTGGGGGCAACACCGGGGAGCTGTTTTTT.

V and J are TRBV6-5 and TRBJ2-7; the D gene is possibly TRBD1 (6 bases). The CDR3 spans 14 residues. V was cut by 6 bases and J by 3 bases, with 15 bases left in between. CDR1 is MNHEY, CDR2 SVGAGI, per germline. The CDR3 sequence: CASRNRDTHYEQYF. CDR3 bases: TGTGCCAGCAGAAACCGGGACACGCACTACGAGCAGTACTTC.

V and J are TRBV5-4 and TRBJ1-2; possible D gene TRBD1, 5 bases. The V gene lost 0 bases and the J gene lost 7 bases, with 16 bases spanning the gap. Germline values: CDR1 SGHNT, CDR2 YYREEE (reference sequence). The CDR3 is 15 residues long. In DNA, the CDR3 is TGTGCCAGCAGCTTGGCGGTTCTTACAGACAGTGGCTACACCTTC. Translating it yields CASSLAVLTDSGYTF.

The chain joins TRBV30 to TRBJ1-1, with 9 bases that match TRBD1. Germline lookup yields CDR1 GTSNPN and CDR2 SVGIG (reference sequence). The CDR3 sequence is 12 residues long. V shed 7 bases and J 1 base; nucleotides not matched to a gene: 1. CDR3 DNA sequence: TGTGCCTTGGGACAGGGGAACACTGAAGCTTTCTTT. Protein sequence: CALGQGNTEAFF. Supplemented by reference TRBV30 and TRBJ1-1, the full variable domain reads SQTIHQWPATLVQPVGSPLSLECTVEGTSNPNLYWYRQAAGRGLQLLFYSVGIGQISSEVPQNLSASRPQDRQFILSSKKLLLSDSGFYLCALGQGNTEAFFGQGTRLTVV.

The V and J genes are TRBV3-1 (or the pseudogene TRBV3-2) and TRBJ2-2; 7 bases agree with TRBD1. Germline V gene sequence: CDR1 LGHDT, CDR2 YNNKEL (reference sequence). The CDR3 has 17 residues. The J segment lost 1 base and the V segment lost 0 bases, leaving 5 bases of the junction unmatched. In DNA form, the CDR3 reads TGTGCCAGCAGCCAAGATCTAAACAGGGGGAACACCGGGGAGCTGTTTTTT. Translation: CASSQDLNRGNTGELFF.

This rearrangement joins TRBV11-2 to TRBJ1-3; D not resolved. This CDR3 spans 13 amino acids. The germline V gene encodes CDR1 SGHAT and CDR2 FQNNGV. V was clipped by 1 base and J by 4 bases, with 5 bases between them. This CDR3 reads CASSLGGGNTIYF. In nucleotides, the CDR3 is TGTGCCAGCAGCTTAGGAGGGGGAAACACCATATATTTT.

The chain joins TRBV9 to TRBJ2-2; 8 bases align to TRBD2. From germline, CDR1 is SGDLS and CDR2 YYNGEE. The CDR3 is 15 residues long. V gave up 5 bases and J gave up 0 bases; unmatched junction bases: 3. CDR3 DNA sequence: TGTGCCAGCAGAGGGGGACTAGCGAACACCGGGGAGCTGTTTTTT. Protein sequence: CASRGGLANTGELFF.

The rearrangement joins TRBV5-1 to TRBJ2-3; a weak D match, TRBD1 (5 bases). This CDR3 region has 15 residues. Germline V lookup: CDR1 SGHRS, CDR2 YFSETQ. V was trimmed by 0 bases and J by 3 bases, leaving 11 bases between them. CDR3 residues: CASSLELKGTDTQYF. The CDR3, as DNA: TGCGCCAGCAGCTTGGAACTAAAGGGGACAGATACGCAGTATTTT.

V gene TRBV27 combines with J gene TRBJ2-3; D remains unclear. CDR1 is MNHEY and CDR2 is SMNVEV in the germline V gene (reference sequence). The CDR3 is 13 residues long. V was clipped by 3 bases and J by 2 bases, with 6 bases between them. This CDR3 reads CASSFLDTDTQYF. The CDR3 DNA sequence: TGTGCCAGCAGTTTCCTAGACACAGATACGCAGTATTTT.

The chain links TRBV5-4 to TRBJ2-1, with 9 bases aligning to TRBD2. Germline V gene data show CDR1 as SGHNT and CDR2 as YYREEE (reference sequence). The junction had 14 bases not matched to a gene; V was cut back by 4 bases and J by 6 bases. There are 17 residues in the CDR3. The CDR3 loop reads CASSPTGGRAYRNEQFF. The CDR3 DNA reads TGTGCCAGCAGCCCTACGGGCGGGAGGGCATATCGCAATGAGCAGTTCTTC.

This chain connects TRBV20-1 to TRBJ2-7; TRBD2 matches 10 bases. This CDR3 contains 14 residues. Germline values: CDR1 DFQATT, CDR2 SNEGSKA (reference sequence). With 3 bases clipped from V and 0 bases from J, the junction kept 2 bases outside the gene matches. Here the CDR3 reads CSASRTSGSYEQYF. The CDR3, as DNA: TGCAGTGCTAGTAGGACTAGCGGCTCCTACGAGCAGTACTTC.